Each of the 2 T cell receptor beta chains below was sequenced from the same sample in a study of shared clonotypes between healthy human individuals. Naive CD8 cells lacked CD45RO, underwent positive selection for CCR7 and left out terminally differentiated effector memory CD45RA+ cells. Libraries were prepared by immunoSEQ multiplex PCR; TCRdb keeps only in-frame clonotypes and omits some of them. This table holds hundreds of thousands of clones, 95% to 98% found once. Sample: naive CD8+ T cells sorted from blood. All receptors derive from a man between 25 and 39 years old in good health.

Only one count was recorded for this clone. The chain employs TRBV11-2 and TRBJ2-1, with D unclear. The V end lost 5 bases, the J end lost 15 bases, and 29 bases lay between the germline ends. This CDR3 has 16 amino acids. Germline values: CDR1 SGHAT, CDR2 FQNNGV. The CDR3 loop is CASSPPRIGFGFSLFF. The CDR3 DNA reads TGTGCCAGCAGCCCCCCCAGAATAGGGTTTGGGTTCAGCCTGTTCTTC.

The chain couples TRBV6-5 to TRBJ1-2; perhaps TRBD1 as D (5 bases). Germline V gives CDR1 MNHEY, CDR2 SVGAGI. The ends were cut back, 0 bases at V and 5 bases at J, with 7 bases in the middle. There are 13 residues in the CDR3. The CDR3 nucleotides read TGTGCCAGCAGTTACTCCGGACATTATGGCTACACCTTC. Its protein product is CASSYSGHYGYTF.